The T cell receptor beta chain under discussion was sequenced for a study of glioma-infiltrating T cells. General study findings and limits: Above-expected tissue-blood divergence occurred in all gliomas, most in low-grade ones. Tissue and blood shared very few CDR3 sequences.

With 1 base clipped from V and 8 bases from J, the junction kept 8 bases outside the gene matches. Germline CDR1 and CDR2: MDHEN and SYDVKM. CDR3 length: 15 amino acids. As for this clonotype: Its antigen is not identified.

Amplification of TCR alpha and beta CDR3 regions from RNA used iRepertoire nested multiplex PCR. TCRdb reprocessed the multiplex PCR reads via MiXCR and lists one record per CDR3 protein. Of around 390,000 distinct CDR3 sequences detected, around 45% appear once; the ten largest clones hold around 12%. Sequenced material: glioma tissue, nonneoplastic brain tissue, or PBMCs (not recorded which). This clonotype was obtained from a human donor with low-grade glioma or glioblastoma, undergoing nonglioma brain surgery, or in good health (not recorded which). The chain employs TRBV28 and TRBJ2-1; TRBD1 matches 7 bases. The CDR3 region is CASSLSTGVVDEQFF. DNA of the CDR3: TGTGCCAGCAGTTTATCCACAGGGGTGGTCGATGAGCAGTTCTTC.